This is a list of T cell receptor beta chains from one sample in a study of response to subunit inactivated influenza vaccine. TCRdb reprocessed the RT-PCR reads via MiXCR and lists one record per CDR3 protein. Of around 580,000 distinct CDR3 sequences in the sample, about 14% were seen once. Sequences were derived from PBMCs from blood, sampled about 12 days after vaccination. All receptors derive from a man aged 45 to 65 who received an inactivated influenza vaccine. Each CDR3 is given without its conserved first and last residue. The order of the fields is V gene, J gene, CDR3 protein.

>TRBV7-9|TRBJ2-1
ASQGGSYNEQF
>TRBV2|TRBJ2-1
ASSPHYAGVDNEQF
>TRBV5-4|TRBJ2-3
ASSLRLAATDTQY
>TRBV12-3/TRBV12-4|TRBJ2-5
ASSLGGGETQY
>TRBV12-3/TRBV12-4|TRBJ2-5
ASSLIRGGETQY
>TRBV6-2/TRBV6-3|TRBJ2-1
ASSFSGRGGRNEQF
>TRBV4-3|TRBJ2-3
ASSRTLAASTDTQY
>TRBV7-9|TRBJ1-4
ASSHNPEKLF
>TRBV11-2|TRBJ2-5
ASSLVSGTQY
>TRBV6-4|TRBJ2-1
ASSPGLAGHTGLNEQF
>TRBV9|TRBJ2-2
ASSVGTSGKSGELF
>TRBV7-2|TRBJ2-3
ASSQGEAGTQY
>TRBV5-5|TRBJ1-2
ASSPSVALYGYT
>TRBV3-1|TRBJ2-5
ASSQPGTSQETQY
>TRBV5-1|TRBJ2-1
ASSLDPSGRASEQF
>TRBV20-1|TRBJ1-3
SARPPGASGNTIY
>TRBV20-1|TRBJ2-3
SARDPGGGTDTQY
>TRBV5-8|TRBJ2-3
ASSGGRADTQS
>TRBV30|TRBJ2-1
AWSRGGTSGIHEQF
>TRBV10-3|TRBJ1-5
AINTDGNQPQH
>TRBV20-1|TRBJ1-5
SAGRGGDQPQH
>TRBV7-9|TRBJ2-1
ASLWDSAYNEQF
>TRBV5-1|TRBJ2-7
ASRQRGQNYEQY
>TRBV3-1|TRBJ1-1
ASSQVSARGAF
>TRBV20-1|TRBJ1-1
SARAPGQYTEAF
>TRBV20-1|TRBJ2-7
SARSELAPYEQY
>TRBV7-6|TRBJ1-3
ASGLGTSYSGNTIY
>TRBV5-1|TRBJ2-5
ASSISQETQY
>TRBV20-1|TRBJ2-2
SASLSGSGPGELF
>TRBV5-1|TRBJ2-7
ASSWATGGSYEQY
>TRBV7-9|TRBJ2-7
ASSHPGTASYEQY
>TRBV7-2|TRBJ2-1
ASSSPGQQQF